A selection of T cell receptor beta chains follows, all from one sample in a study of sequential checkpoint blockade in melanoma. TCRdb's table, derived via immunoSEQ multiplex PCR, lists solely in-frame clones and lacks some. In the table there are 20,000 to 25,000 clones, around 80% of which are singletons. Sequences were derived from CD8+ T cells sorted from blood (inferred from file names), sampled from a patient given nivolumab and ipilimumab in sequence. The receptors here all came from a human donor with melanoma. The CDR3 runs from the conserved cysteine through the conserved F or W. Fields, in order: V gene, D gene, J gene, clone size, CDR3 protein, CDR3 DNA. D genes are given only for firm matches. Size tells how often a clone was seen (once, few, many) or the class of an expanded clone, and some rows leave it out.

V gene: TRBV9; D gene: TRBD1; J gene: TRBJ2-1; clone size: once; CDR3 protein: CASSVGAGTGSHEQFF; CDR3 DNA: TGTGCCAGCAGCGTAGGGGCGGGGACAGGGTCACATGAGCAGTTCTTC
V gene: TRBV4-1; D gene: TRBD1; J gene: TRBJ1-4; clone size: -; CDR3 protein: CASSQVGTGKEKLFF; CDR3 DNA: TGCGCCAGCAGCCAAGTCGGGACAGGCAAAGAAAAACTGTTTTTT
V gene: TRBV10-1; D gene: -; J gene: TRBJ1-4; clone size: -; CDR3 protein: CASSDGEYNEKLFF; CDR3 DNA: TGCGCCAGCAGTGATGGAGAATATAATGAAAAACTGTTTTTT
V gene: TRBV30; D gene: TRBD1; J gene: TRBJ2-7; clone size: -; CDR3 protein: CAWREPPGQGIYEQYF; CDR3 DNA: TGTGCCTGGAGGGAACCCCCGGGACAGGGAATCTACGAGCAGTACTTC
V gene: TRBV4-1; D gene: -; J gene: TRBJ2-5; clone size: -; CDR3 protein: CASSQVVFGETQYF; CDR3 DNA: TGCGCCAGCAGCCAAGTAGTTTTCGGGGAGACCCAGTACTTC
V gene: TRBV5-6; D gene: TRBD2; J gene: TRBJ2-7; clone size: few; CDR3 protein: CASSPRRTSGNHEQYF; CDR3 DNA: TGTGCCAGCAGCCCCAGGAGGACTAGCGGGAACCACGAGCAGTACTTC
V gene: TRBV19; D gene: -; J gene: TRBJ1-4; clone size: -; CDR3 protein: CASSPSRSANEKLFF; CDR3 DNA: TGTGCCAGTAGTCCATCCAGAAGCGCTAATGAAAAACTGTTTTTT
V gene: TRBV6-5; D gene: -; J gene: TRBJ2-7; clone size: -; CDR3 protein: CASSYGGSEQYF; CDR3 DNA: TGTGCCAGCAGTTACGGGGGGAGCGAGCAGTACTTC
V gene: TRBV18; D gene: -; J gene: TRBJ1-1; clone size: -; CDR3 protein: CASSPLAPNTEAFF; CDR3 DNA: TGTGCCAGCTCACCCCTGGCCCCAAACACTGAAGCTTTCTTT
V gene: TRBV7-9; D gene: -; J gene: TRBJ1-3; clone size: -; CDR3 protein: CASSKGNSGNTIYF; CDR3 DNA: TGTGCCAGCAGCAAGGGGAACTCTGGAAACACCATATATTTT
V gene: TRBV6-6; D gene: TRBD1; J gene: TRBJ2-7; clone size: -; CDR3 protein: CASSYSGQGDPYEQYF; CDR3 DNA: TGTGCCAGCAGTTACTCTGGACAGGGAGATCCCTACGAGCAGTACTTC
V gene: TRBV2; D gene: -; J gene: TRBJ2-1; clone size: -; CDR3 protein: CASASAVPYNEQFF; CDR3 DNA: TGTGCCAGCGCCTCAGCGGTACCCTACAATGAGCAGTTCTTC
V gene: TRBV9; D gene: TRBD1; J gene: TRBJ1-4; clone size: -; CDR3 protein: CASSGGTGASANEKLFF; CDR3 DNA: TGTGCCAGCAGCGGTGGGACAGGGGCATCCGCTAATGAAAAACTGTTTTTT
V gene: TRBV19; D gene: TRBD2; J gene: TRBJ2-1; clone size: -; CDR3 protein: CASSELAKYNEQFF; CDR3 DNA: TGTGCCAGTAGTGAACTAGCGAAATACAATGAGCAGTTCTTC
V gene: TRBV19; D gene: TRBD1; J gene: TRBJ1-1; clone size: -; CDR3 protein: CASRDPPGQSIEAFF; CDR3 DNA: TGTGCCAGTAGGGATCCTCCGGGACAGTCCATTGAAGCTTTCTTT